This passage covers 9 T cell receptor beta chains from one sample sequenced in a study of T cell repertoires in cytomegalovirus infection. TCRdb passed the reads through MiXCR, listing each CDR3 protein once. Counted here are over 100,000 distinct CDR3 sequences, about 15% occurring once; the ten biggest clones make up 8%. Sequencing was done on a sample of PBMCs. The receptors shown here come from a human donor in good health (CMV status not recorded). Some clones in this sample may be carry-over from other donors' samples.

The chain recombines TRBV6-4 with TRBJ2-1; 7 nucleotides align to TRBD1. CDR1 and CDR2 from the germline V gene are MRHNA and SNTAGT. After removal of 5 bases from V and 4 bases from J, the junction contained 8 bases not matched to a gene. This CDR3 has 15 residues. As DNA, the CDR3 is TGTGCCAGCAGTCCGGGACAGAGTTGGTACAATGAGCAGTTCTTC. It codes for CASSPGQSWYNEQFF.

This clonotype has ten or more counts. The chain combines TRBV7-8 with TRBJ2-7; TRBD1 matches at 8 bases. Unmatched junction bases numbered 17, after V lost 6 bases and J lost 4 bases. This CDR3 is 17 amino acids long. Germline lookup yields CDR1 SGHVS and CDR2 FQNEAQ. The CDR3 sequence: CASSLKGWQGAMYEQYF. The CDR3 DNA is TGTGCCAGCAGTCTTAAGGGATGGCAGGGGGCCATGTACGAGCAGTACTTC. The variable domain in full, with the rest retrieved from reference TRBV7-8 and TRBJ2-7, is GAGVSQSPRYKVAKRGQDVALRCDPISGHVSLFWYQQALGQGPEFLTYFQNEAQLDKSGLPSDRFFAERPEGSVSTLKIQRTQQEDSAVYLCASSLKGWQGAMYEQYFGPGTRLTVT.

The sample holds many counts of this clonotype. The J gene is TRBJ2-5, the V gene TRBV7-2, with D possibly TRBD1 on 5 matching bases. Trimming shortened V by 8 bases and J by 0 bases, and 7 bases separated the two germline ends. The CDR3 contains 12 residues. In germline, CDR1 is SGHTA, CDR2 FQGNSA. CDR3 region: CASGAYQETQYF. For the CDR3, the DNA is TGTGCCAGCGGGGCGTACCAAGAGACCCAGTACTTC.

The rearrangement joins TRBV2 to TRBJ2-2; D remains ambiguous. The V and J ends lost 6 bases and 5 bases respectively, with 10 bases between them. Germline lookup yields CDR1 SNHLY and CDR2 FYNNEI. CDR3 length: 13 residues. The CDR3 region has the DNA TGTGCCAGCAGCCGCTCGTTGACCGGGGAGCTGTTTTTT. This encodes CASSRSLTGELFF. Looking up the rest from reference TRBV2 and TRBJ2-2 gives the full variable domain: EPEVTQTPSHQVTQMGQEVILRCVPISNHLYFYWYRQILGQKVEFLVSFYNNEISEKSEIFDDQFSVERPDGSNFTLKIRSTKLEDSAMYFCASSRSLTGELFFGEGSRLTVL.

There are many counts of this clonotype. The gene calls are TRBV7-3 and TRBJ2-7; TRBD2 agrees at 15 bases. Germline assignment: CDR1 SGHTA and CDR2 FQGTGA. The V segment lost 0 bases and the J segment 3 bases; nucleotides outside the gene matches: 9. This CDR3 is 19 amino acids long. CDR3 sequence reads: CASSLTGTSGGPGGYEQYF. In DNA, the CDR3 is TGTGCCAGCAGCTTAACCGGGACTAGCGGGGGGCCAGGGGGCTACGAGCAGTACTTC.

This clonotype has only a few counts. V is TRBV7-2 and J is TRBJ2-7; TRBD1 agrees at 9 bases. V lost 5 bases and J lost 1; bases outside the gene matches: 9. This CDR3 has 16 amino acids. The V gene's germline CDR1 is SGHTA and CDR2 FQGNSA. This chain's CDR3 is CASSKRSGTGSYEQYF. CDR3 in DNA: TGTGCCAGCAGCAAACGCTCCGGGACAGGGTCCTACGAGCAGTACTTC.

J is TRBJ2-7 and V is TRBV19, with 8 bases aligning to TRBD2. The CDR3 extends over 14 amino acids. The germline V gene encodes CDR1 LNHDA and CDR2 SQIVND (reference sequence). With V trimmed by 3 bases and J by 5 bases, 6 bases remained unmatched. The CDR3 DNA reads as TGTGCCAGTAGTATCGCGGGAGGTGGTAACGAGCAGTACTTC. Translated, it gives CASSIAGGGNEQYF.

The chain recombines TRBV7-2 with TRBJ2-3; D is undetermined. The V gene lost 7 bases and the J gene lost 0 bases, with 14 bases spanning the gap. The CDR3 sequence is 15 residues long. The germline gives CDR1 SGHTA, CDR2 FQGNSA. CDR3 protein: CASTDKRSSTDTQYF. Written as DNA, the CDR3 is TGTGCCAGCACCGACAAAAGGAGTAGCACAGATACGCAGTATTTT.

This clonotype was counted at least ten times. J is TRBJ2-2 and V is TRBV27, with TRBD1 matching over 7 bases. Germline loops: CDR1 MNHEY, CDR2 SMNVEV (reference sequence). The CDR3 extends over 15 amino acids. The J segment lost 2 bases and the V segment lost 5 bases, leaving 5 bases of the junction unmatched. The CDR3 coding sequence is TGTGCCAGCAGTAGGGACAGACCCAACACCGGGGAGCTGTTTTTT. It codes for CASSRDRPNTGELFF.